The clone carrying this TCR beta chain turned up a few times. TCRdb called the 5' RACE reads again in MiXCR, with one record for every CDR3 protein. Among about 300,000 distinct CDR3 sequences, 9% to 15% were seen once, and the ten largest hold around 6.9%. This entry belongs to a study of identical twins. The CDR3 covers 13 residues. V dropped 5 bases and J dropped 6 bases, with 12 bases sitting between them. CDR1 and CDR2 (germline): PRHDT, FYEKMQ (reference sequence). These data were also filed under a second study, of yellow fever vaccine responses in identical twins.

This receptor was identified in a woman younger than 35 in good health. Specimen: CD8+ T cells sorted from blood. The chain is built from TRBV13 and TRBJ2-3; D gene uncertain. The CDR3 reads CASSLAASDTQYF. The CDR3 bases are TGTGCCAGCAGCCTGGCCGCCTCGGATACGCAGTATTTT.